In its sample, the clone carrying this T cell receptor beta chain was seen once. The method was immunoSEQ multiplex PCR; TCRdb's version includes in-frame clones alone and lacks a portion of them. The sample consists of just under 60,000 clones, about 95% of them appearing once. This sample stems from a study of technical replicates of blood from a few donors. V gave up 6 bases and J gave up 6 bases, with 9 bases separating them. This CDR3 has 11 amino acids. In germline, CDR1 is DFQATT, CDR2 SNEGSKA (reference sequence). The rearrangement uses TRBV20-1 and TRBJ2-1; D might be TRBD2 (6 bases). Sequenced: PBMCs. This receptor was taken from a human donor in good health. Some clones in this sample may be carry-over from other donors' samples. The CDR3 region is CSARLVNEQFF. As DNA, the CDR3 is TGCAGTGCGAGACTAGTCAATGAGCAGTTCTTC.